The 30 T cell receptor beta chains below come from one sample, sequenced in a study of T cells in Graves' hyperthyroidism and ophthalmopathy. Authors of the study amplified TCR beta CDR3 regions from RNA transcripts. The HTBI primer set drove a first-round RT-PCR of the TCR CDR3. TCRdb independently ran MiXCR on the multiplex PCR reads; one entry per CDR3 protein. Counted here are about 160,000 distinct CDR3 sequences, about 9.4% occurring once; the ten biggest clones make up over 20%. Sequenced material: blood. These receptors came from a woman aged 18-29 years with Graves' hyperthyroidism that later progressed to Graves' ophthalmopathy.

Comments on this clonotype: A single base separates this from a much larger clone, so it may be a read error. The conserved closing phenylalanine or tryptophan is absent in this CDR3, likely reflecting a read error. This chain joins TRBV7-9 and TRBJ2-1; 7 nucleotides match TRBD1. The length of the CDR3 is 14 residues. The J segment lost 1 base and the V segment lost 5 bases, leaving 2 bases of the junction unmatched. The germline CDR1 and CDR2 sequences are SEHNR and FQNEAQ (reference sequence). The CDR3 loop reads CASSQGVSYNEQFY. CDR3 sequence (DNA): TGTGCCAGCAGCCAGGGGGTTTCCTACAATGAGCAGTTCTAC.

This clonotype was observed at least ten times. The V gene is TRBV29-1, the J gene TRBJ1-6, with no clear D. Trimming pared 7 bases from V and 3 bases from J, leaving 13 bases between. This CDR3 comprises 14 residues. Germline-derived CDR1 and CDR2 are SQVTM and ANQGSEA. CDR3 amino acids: CSAIYQSYNSPLHF. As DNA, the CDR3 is TGCAGCGCTATCTATCAGAGCTATAATTCACCCCTCCACTTT.

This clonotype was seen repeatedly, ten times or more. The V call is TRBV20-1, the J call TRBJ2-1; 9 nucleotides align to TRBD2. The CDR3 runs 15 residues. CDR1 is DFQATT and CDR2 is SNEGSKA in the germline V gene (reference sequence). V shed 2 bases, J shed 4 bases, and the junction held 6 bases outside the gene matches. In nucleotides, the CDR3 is TGCAGTGCTAGACCGCTAGCGGGGAGATACAATGAGCAGTTCTTC. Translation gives CSARPLAGRYNEQFF.

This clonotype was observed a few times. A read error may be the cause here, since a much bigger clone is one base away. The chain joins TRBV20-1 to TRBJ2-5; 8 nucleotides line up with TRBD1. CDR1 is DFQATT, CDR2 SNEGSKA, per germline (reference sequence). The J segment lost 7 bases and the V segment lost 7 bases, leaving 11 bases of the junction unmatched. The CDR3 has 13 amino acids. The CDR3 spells CSGTPGQEGTQYF. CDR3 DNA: TGCAGTGGGACACCGGGACAGGAAGGGACCCAGTACTTC.

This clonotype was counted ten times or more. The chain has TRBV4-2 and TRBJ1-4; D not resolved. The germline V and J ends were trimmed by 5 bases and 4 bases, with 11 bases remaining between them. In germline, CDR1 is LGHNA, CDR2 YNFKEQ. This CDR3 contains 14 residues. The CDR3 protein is CASSYVGSNEKLFF. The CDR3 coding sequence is TGTGCCAGCAGCTATGTGGGGAGTAATGAAAAACTGTTTTTT.

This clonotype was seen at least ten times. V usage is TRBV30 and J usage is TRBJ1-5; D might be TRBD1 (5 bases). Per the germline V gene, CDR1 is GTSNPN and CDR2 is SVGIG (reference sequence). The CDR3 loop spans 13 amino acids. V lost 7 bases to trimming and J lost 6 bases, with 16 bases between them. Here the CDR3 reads CASAWGEGQPQHF. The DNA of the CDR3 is TGTGCCTCCGCGTGGGGGGAAGGTCAGCCCCAGCATTTT.

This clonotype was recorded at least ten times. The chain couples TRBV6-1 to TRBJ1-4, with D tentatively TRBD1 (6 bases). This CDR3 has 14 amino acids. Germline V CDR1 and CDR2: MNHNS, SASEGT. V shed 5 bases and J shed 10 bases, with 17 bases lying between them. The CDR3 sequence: CASSPRQASGKLFF. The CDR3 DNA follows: TGTGCCAGCAGTCCCCGACAGGCTTCGGGAAAACTGTTTTTT.

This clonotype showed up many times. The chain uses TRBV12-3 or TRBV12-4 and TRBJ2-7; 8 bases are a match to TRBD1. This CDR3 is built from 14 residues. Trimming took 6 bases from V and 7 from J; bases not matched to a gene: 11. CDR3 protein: CASSPRGLGGEQYF. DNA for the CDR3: TGTGCCAGCAGCCCCAGGGGGCTTGGGGGAGAGCAGTACTTC.

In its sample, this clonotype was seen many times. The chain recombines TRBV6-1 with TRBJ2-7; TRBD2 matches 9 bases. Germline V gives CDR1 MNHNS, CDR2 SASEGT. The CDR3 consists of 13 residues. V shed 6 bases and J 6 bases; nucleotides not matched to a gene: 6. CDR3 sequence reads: CASRNSGSVEQYF. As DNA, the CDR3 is TGTGCCAGCAGAAATAGCGGGAGCGTCGAGCAGTACTTC.

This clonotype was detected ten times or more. DNA of the CDR3: TGTGCCAGCAGCTTAGCATCCGGGGTTTCTGGCAATCAGCCCCAGCATTTT. This gives the protein CASSLASGVSGNQPQHF. The chain recombines TRBV7-8 with TRBJ1-5; D gene uncertain. Trimming cost V 0 bases and J 2 bases, with 14 bases left between them. The CDR3 is 17 residues long. CDR1 is SGHVS, CDR2 FQNEAQ, per germline.

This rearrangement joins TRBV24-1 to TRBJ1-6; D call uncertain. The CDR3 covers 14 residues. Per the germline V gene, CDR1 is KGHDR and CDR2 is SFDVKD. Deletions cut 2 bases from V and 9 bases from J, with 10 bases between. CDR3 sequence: CATSDSPVGSPLHF. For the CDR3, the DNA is TGTGCCACCAGTGATTCCCCGGTTGGTTCACCCCTCCACTTT.

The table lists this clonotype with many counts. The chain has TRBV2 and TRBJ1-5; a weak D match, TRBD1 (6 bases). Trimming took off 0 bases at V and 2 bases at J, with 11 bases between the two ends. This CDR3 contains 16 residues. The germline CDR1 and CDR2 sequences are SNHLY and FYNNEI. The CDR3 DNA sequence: TGTGCCAGCAGTGAAGCCAGGGGAAGGCGCAATCAGCCCCAGCATTTT. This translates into CASSEARGRRNQPQHF.

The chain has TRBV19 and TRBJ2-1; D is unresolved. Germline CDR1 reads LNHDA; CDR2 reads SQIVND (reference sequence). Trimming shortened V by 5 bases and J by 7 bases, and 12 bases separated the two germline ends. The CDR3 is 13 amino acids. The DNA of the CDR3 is TGTGCCAGTAGTGTCATACCCGGGAATGAGCAGTTCTTC. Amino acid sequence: CASSVIPGNEQFF.

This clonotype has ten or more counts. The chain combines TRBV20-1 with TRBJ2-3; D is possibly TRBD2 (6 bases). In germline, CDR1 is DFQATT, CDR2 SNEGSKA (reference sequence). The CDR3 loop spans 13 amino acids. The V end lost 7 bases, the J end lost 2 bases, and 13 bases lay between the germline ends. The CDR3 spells CSDERAYTDTQYF. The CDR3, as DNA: TGCAGTGATGAGCGGGCCTACACAGATACGCAGTATTTT.

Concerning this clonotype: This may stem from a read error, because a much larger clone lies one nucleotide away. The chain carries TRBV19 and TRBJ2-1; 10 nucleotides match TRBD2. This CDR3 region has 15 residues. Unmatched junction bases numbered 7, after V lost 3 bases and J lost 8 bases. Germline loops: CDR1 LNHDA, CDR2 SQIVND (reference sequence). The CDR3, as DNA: TGTGCCAGTAGTATTAGGAGCGGGGGGGACGATGAGCAGTTCTTC. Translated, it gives CASSIRSGGDDEQFF.

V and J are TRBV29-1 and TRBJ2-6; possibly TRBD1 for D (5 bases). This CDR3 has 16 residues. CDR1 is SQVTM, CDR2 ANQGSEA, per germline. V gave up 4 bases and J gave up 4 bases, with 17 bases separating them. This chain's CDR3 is CSVVFQGSPGANVLTF. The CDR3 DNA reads TGCAGCGTTGTATTCCAGGGCTCTCCCGGGGCCAACGTCCTGACTTTC.

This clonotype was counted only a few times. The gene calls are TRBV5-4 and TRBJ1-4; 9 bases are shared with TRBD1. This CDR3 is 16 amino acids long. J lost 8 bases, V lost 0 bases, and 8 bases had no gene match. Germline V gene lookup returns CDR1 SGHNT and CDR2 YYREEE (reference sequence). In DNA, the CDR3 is TGTGCCAGCAGCTTGGAGGGACAGGGTTCATCAGAAAAACTGTTTTTT. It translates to CASSLEGQGSSEKLFF.

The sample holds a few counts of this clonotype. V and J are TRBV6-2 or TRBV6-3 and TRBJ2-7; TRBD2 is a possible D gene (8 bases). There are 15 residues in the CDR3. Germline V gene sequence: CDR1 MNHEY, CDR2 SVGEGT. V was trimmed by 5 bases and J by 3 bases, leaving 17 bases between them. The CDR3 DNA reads TGTGCCAGCAGTCCCCGGGGGGGACAGAACTACGAGCAGTACTTC. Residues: CASSPRGGQNYEQYF.

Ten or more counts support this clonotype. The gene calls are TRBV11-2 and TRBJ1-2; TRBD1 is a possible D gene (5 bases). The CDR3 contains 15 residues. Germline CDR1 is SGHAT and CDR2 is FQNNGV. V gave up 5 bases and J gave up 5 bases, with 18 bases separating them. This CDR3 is CASSRTSRGGYGYTF. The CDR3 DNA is TGTGCCAGCAGCCGGACGAGTAGGGGTGGTTATGGCTACACCTTC.

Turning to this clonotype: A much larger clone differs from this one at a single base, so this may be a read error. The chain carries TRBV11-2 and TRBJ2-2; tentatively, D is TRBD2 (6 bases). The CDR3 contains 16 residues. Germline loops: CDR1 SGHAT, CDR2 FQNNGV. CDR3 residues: CASSPLSGGNTGELSF. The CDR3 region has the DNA TGTGCCAGCAGCCCCTTATCTGGGGGGAACACCGGGGAGCTGTCTTTT.

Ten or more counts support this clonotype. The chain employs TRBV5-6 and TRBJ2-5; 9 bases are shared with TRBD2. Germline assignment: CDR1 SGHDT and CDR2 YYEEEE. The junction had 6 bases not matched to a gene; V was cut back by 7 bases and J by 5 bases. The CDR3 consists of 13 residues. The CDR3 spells CASFLAGEETQYF. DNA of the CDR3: TGTGCCAGCTTCTTAGCGGGAGAGGAGACCCAGTACTTC. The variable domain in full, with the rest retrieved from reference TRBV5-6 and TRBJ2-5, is DAGVTQSPTHLIKTRGQQVTLRCSPKSGHDTVSWYQQALGQGPQFIFQYYEEEERQRGNFPDRFSGHQFPNYSSELNVNALLLGDSALYLCASFLAGEETQYFGPGTRLLVL.

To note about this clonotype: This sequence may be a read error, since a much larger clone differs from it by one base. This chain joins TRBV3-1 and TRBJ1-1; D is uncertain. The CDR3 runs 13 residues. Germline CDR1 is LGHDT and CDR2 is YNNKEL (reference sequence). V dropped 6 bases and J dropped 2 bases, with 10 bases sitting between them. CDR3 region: CASRQRANTEAFF. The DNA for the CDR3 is TGTGCCAGCAGACAAAGAGCAAACACTGAAGCTTTCTTT. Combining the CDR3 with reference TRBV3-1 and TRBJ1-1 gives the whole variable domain DTAVSQTPKYLVTQMGNDKSIKCEQNLGHDTMYWYKQDSKKFLKIMFSYNNKELIINETVPNRFSPKSPDKAHLNLHINSLELGDSAVYFCASRQRANTEAFFGQGTRLTVV.

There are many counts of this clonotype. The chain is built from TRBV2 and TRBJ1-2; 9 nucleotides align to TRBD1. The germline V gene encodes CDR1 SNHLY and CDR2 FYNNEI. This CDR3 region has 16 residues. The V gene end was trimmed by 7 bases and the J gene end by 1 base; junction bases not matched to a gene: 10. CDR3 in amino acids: CASIKEGQGINYGYTF. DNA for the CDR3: TGTGCCAGCATTAAAGAAGGACAGGGGATTAACTATGGCTACACCTTC. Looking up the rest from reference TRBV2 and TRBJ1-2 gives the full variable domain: EPEVTQTPSHQVTQMGQEVILRCVPISNHLYFYWYRQILGQKVEFLVSFYNNEISEKSEIFDDQFSVERPDGSNFTLKIRSTKLEDSAMYFCASIKEGQGINYGYTFGSGTRLTVV.

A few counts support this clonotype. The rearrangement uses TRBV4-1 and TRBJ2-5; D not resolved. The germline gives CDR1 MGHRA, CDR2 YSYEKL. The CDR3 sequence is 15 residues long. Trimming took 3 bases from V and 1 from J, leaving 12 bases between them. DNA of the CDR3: TGCGCCAGCAGCCAGGTCGTCAGCTCCCAAGAGACCCAGTACTTC. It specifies CASSQVVSSQETQYF.

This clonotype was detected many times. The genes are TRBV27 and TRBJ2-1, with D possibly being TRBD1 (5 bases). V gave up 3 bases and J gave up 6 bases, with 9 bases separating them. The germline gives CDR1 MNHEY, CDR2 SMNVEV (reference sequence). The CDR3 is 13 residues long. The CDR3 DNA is TGTGCCAGCAGTTTGGGCAGGGTCAATGAGCAGTTCTTC. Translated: CASSLGRVNEQFF.

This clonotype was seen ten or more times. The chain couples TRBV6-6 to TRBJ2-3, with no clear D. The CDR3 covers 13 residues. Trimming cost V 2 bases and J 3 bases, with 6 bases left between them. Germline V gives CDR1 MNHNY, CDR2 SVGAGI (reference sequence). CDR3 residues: CASSYLVTDTQYF. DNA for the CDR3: TGTGCCAGCAGTTACCTAGTTACAGATACGCAGTATTTT.

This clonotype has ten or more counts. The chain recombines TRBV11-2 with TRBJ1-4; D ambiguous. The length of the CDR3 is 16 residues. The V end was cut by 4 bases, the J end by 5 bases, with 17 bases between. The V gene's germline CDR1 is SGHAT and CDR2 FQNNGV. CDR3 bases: TGTGCCAGCAGCTGCCGCCGGGTGTGGTCAAATGAAAAACTGTTTTTT. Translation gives CASSCRRVWSNEKLFF. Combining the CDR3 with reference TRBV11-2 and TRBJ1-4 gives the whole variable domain EAGVAQSPRYKIIEKRQSVAFWCNPISGHATLYWYQQILGQGPKLLIQFQNNGVVDDSQLPKDRFSAERLKGVDSTLKIQPAKLEDSAVYLCASSCRRVWSNEKLFFGSGTQLSVL.

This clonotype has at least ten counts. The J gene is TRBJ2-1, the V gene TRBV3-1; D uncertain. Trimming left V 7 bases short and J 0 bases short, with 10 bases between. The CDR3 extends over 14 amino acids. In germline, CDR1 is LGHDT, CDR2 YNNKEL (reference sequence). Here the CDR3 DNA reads TGTGCCAGCACGGGCCAGGACTCCTACAATGAGCAGTTCTTC. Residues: CASTGQDSYNEQFF.

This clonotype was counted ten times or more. CDR3 bases: TGTGCCAGTACCCCCGGGGAGAGAATGAACACTGAAGCTTTCTTT. Residues: CASTPGERMNTEAFF. The chain is built from TRBV19 and TRBJ1-1, with D hard to call. Between the trimmed V and J ends, which lost 7 bases and 0 bases, there was a span of 15 bases. Germline values: CDR1 LNHDA, CDR2 SQIVND (reference sequence). This CDR3 region has 15 residues. Drawing the rest from reference TRBV19 and TRBJ1-1, the complete variable domain is DGGITQSPKYLFRKEGQNVTLSCEQNLNHDAMYWYRQDPGQGLRLIYYSQIVNDFQKGDIAEGYSVSREKKESFPLTVTSAQKNPTAFYLCASTPGERMNTEAFFGQGTRLTVV.

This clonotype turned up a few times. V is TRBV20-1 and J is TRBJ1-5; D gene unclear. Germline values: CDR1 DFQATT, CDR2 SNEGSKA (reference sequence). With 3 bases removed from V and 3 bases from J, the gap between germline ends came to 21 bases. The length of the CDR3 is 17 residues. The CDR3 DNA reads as TGCAGTGCTAGTCGGTTACCAGTTACTACCACCAATCAGCCCCAGCATTTT. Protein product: CSASRLPVTTTNQPQHF.